Shown below are 4 T cell receptor beta chains from a single sample sequenced in a study of T cells in Graves' hyperthyroidism and ophthalmopathy. Regions amplified from RNA transcripts were the TCR beta CDR3 regions. The primer set for the first-round RT-PCR of the TCR CDR3 was HTBI. From the multiplex PCR reads, TCRdb called clonotypes with MiXCR, one entry per CDR3 protein. The data show a few hundred thousand distinct CDR3 sequences, 13% seen once. The sequencing input was blood. Receptors were obtained from a woman in her late teens or twenties with Graves' hyperthyroidism.

This clonotype was observed a handful of times. The chain carries TRBV6-8 and TRBJ1-1; weak D call: TRBD1 (6 bases). This CDR3 spans 13 amino acids. Trimming took off 2 bases at V and 4 bases at J, with 8 bases between the two ends. Germline V gene sequence: CDR1 MNHGY, CDR2 SAAAGT. Here the CDR3 reads CASSYGTSTEAFF. As DNA, the CDR3 is TGTGCCAGCAGTTACGGGACAAGCACTGAAGCTTTCTTT.

Many counts were recorded for this clonotype. The rearrangement uses TRBV20-1 and TRBJ2-4; D uncertain. The CDR3 contains 14 residues. CDR1 DFQATT and CDR2 SNEGSKA come from the germline V gene (reference sequence). Trimming stripped 3 bases from V and 0 bases from J, with 9 bases between. The CDR3 here is CSARDGLAKNIQYF. In nucleotides, the CDR3 is TGCAGTGCTAGGGACGGCCTAGCCAAAAACATTCAGTACTTC.

This clonotype was seen repeatedly, ten times or more. The chain links TRBV6-1 to TRBJ1-2; maybe TRBD1 (5 bases). CDR1 is MNHNS, CDR2 SASEGT, per germline. Between the trimmed V and J ends, which lost 5 bases and 4 bases, there was a span of 20 bases. The CDR3 extends over 16 amino acids. DNA of the CDR3: TGTGCCAGCAGTCCTAAATGGAAGGGGCTGGGCTATGGCTACACCTTC. Encoded protein: CASSPKWKGLGYGYTF.

This clonotype was found many times. V gene TRBV5-6 combines with J gene TRBJ2-3; possibly TRBD2 for D (5 bases). This CDR3 spans 16 amino acids. The germline gives CDR1 SGHDT, CDR2 YYEEEE. V shed 3 bases and J shed 1 base, with 15 bases lying between them. CDR3 in DNA: TGTGCCAGCAGCTCCCTGGGAGTTTCCCGCACAGATACGCAGTATTTT. Translating it yields CASSSLGVSRTDTQYF.